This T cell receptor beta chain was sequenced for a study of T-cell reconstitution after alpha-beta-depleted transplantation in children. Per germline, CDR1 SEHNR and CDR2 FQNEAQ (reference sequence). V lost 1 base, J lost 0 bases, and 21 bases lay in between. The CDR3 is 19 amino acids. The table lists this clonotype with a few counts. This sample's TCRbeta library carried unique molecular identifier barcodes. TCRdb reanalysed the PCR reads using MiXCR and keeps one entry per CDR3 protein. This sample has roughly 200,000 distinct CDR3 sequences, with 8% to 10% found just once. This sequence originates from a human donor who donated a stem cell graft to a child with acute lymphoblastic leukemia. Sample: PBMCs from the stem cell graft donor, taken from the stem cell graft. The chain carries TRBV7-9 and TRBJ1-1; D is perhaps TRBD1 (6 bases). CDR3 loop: CASSLVGGLGRQMNTEAFF. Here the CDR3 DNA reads TGTGCCAGCAGCTTAGTAGGGGGGTTGGGACGGCAAATGAACACTGAAGCTTTCTTT.